This TCR beta chain was sequenced during a study of monozygotic twins with inflammatory bowel disease. Reanalyzing the 5' RACE reads, TCRdb keeps one entry per CDR3 protein, without DNA. This table lists hundreds of thousands of distinct CDR3 sequences. The CDR3 is made up of 14 amino acids. Germline values: CDR1 SGHVS, CDR2 FNYEAQ. The chain links TRBV7-6 to TRBJ2-7. The sample was blood. The receptor was derived from a human donor with ulcerative colitis or Crohn's disease, or a healthy co-twin of an affected twin (not recorded which). The CDR3 here is CASSLSEASYEQYF.